This TCR beta chain was identified during a study of spatial heterogeneity in lung cancer. Study overall: The study consistently detected more beta-chain than alpha-chain sequences. Overall study findings and caveats: As ubiquitous and regional nonsynonymous mutations varied, counts of ubiquitous and regional expanded TCRs tracked them, respectively. One measure, the expanded intratumoral alpha and beta TCR count, tracked tumor mutation counts.

This clonotype was counted at least ten times. Antigen: not known. Found in a library prepared for alpha chains, this beta chain is an off-target read, and its abundance has little meaning. Time point in this sample: sample taken at primary tumor resection. The sequenced material consisted of unsorted whole RNA from tumor, nontumor lung or frozen PBMC. CDR3 length: 10 amino acids. TCRdb reprocessed the 5' RACE reads with MiXCR, giving one entry per CDR3 protein. This table has fewer than 20,000 distinct CDR3 sequences, 5.8% appearing once. This chain connects TRBV21-1 to TRBJ2-7. TRBV21-1 is an annotated pseudogene. The TCR was taken from a female donor with early-stage non-small cell lung cancer. The input for sequencing was lung tumor tissue, taken at surgery. The CDR3 region is CASRGYEQYF. CDR3 coding DNA: TGTGCCAGCAGGGGTTACGAGCAGTACTTC.